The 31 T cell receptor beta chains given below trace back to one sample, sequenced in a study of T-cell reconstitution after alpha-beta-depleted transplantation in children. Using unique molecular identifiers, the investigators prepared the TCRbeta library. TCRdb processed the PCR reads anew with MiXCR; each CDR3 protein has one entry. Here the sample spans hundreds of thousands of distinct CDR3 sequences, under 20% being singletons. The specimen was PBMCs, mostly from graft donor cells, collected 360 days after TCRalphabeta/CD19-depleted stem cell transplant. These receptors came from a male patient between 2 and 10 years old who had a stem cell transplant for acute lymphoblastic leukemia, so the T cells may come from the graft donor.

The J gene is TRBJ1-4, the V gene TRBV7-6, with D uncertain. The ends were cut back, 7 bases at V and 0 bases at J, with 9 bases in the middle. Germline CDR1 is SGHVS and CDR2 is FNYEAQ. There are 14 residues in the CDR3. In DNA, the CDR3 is TGTGCCAGCACCGGATCTGCAACTAATGAAAAACTGTTTTTT. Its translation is CASTGSATNEKLFF. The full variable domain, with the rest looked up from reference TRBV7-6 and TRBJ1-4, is GAGVSQSPRYKVTKRGQDVALRCDPISGHVSLYWYRQALGQGPEFLTYFNYEAQQDKSGLPNDRFSAERPEGSISTLTIQRTEQRDSAMYRCASTGSATNEKLFFGSGTQLSVL.

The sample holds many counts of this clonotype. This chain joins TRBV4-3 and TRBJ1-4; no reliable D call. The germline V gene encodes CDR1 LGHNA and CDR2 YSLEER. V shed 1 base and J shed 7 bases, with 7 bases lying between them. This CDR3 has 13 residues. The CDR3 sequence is CASSQVFGEKLFF. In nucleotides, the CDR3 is TGCGCCAGCAGCCAAGTCTTCGGTGAAAAACTGTTTTTT.

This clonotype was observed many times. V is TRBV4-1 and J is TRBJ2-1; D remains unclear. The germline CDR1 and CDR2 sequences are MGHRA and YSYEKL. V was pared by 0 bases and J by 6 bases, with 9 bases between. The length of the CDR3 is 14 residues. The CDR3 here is CASSQERRSNEQFF. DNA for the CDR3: TGCGCCAGCAGCCAAGAGAGACGGAGCAATGAGCAGTTCTTC.

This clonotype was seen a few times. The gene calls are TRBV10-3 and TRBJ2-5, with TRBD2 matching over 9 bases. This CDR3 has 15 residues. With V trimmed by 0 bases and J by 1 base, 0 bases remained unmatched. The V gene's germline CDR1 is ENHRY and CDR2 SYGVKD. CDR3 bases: TGTGCCATCAGTGAGTCGGGACTAGCCCAAGAGACCCAGTACTTC. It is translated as CAISESGLAQETQYF.

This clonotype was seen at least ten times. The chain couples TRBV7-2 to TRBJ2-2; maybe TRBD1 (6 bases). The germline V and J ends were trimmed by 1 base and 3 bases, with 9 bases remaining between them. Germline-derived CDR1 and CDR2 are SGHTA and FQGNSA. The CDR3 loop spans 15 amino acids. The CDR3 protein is CASSLVGHYTGELFF. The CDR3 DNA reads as TGTGCCAGCAGCTTAGTGGGACACTACACCGGGGAGCTGTTTTTT.

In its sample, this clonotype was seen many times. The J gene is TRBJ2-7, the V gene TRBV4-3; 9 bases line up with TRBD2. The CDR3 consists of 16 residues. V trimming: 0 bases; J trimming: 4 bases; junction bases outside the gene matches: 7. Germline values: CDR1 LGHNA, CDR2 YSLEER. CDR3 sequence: CASSQDPVAGVYEQYF. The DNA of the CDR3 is TGCGCCAGCAGCCAAGATCCGGTAGCGGGAGTTTACGAGCAGTACTTC.

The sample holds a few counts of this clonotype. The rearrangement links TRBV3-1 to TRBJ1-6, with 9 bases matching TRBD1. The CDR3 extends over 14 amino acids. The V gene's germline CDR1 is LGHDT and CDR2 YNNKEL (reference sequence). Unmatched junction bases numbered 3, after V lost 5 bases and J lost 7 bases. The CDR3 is CASSVQGANSPLHF. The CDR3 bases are TGTGCCAGCAGCGTACAGGGGGCAAATTCACCCCTCCACTTT.

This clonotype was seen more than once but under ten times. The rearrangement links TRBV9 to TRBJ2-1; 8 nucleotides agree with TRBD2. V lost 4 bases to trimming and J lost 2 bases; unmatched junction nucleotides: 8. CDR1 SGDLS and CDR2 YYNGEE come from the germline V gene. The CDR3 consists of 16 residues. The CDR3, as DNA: TGTGCCAGCAGCACCCCCCGGGAGGGGACCTACAATGAGCAGTTCTTC. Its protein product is CASSTPREGTYNEQFF. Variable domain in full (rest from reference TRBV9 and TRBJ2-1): DSGVTQTPKHLITATGQRVTLRCSPRSGDLSVYWYQQSLDQGLQFLIQYYNGEERAKGNILERFSAQQFPDLHSELNLSSLELGDSALYFCASSTPREGTYNEQFFGPGTRLTVL.

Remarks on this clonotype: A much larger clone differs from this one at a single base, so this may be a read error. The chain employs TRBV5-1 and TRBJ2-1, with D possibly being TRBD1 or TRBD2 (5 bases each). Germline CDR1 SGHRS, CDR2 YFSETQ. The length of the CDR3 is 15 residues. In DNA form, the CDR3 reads TGCGCCAGCAGCTTAAGTACGGGACCACCTAATGAGCAGTCCTTC. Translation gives CASSLSTGPPNEQSF. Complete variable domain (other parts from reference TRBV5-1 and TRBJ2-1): KAGVTQTPRYLIKTRGQQVTLSCSPISGHRSVSWYQQTPGQGLQFLFEYFSETQRNKGNFPGRFSGRQFSNSRSEMNVSTLELGDSALYLCASSLSTGPPNEQSFGPGTRLTVL.

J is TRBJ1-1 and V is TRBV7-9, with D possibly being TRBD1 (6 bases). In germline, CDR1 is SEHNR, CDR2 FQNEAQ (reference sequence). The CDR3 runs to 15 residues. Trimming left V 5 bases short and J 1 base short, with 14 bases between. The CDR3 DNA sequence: TGTGCCAGCAGCCCTAGGGGGACACCGAACACTGAAGCTTTCTTT. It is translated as CASSPRGTPNTEAFF.

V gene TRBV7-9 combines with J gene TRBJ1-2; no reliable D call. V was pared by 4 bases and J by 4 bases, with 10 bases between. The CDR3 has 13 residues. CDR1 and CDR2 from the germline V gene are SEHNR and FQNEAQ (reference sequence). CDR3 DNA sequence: TGTGCCAGCAGCTGGATACTCTTCTATGGCTACACCTTC. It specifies CASSWILFYGYTF.

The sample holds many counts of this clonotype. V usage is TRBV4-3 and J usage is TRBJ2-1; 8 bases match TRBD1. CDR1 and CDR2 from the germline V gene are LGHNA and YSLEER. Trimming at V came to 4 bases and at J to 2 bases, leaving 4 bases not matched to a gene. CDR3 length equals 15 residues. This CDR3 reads CASSPQGAAYNEQFF. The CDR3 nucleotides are TGCGCCAGCAGCCCGCAGGGGGCGGCCTACAATGAGCAGTTCTTC.

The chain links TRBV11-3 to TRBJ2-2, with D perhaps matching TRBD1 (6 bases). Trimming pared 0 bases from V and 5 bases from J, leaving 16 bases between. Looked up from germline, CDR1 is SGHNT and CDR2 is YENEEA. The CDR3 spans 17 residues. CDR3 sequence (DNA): TGTGCCAGCAGCTTAGACCCCAGGGGCGCCGGAACCGGGGAGCTGTTTTTT. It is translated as CASSLDPRGAGTGELFF.

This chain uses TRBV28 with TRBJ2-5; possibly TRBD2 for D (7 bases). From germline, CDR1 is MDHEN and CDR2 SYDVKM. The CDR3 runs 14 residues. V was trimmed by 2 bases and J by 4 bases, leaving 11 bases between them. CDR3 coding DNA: TGTGCCAGCAGTTTAGGGGGGGCGCGAGAGACCCAGTACTTC. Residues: CASSLGGARETQYF.

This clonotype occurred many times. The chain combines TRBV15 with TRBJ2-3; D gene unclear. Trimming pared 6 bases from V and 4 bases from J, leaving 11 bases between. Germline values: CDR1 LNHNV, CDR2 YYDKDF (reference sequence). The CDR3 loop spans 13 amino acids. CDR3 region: CATSVRWADTQYF. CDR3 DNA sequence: TGTGCCACCAGTGTTAGGTGGGCAGATACGCAGTATTTT.

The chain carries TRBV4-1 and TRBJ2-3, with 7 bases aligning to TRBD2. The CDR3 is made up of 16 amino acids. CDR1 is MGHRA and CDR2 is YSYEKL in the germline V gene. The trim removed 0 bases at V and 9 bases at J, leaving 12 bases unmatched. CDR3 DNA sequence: TGCGCCAGCAGCCAAGAATTGACGGGAGGCGAGGGGACGCAGTATTTT. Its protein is CASSQELTGGEGTQYF.

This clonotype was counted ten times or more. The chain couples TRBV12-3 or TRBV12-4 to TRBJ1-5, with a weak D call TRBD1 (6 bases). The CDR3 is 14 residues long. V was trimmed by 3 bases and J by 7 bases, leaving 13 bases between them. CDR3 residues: CASSLLSGDQPQHF. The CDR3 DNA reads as TGTGCCAGCAGTTTGTTGTCAGGGGACCAGCCCCAGCATTTT.

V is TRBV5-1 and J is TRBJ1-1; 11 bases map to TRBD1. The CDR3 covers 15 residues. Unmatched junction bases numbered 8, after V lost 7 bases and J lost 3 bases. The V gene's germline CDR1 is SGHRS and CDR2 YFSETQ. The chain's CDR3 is CASFRDRGLDTEAFF. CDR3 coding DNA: TGCGCCAGCTTCCGGGACAGGGGGTTGGACACTGAAGCTTTCTTT.

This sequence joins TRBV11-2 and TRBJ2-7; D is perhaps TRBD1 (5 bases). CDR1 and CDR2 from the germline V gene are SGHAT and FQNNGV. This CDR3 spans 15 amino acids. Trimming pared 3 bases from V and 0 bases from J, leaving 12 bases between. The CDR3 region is CASSFPRGLSYEQYF. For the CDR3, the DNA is TGTGCCAGCAGCTTTCCAAGGGGTCTCTCCTACGAGCAGTACTTC.

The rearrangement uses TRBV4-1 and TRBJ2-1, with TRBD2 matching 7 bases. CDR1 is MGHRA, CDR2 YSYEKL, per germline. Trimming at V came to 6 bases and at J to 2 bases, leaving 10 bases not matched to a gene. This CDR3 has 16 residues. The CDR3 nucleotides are TGCGCCAGCAGGGGCTTCGGAGGGAGGGCCTACAATGAGCAGTTCTTC. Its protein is CASRGFGGRAYNEQFF.

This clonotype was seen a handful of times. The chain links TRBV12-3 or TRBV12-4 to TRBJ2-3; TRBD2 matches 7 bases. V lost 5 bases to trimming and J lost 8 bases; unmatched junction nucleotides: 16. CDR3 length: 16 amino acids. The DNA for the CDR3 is TGTGCCAGCAGTCCGACTACCGAGGGAGGGCTAGGTACGCAGTATTTT. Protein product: CASSPTTEGGLGTQYF.

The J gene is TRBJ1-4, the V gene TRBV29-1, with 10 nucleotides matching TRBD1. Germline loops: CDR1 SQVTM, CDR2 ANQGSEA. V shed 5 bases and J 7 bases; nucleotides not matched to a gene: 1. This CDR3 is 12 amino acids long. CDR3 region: CSVRDRGEKLFF. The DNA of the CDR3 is TGCAGCGTTCGGGACAGGGGTGAAAAACTGTTTTTT. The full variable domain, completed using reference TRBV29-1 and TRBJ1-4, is SAVISQKPSRDICQRGTSLTIQCQVDSQVTMMFWYRQQPGQSLTLIATANQGSEATYESGFVIDKFPISRPNLTFSTLTVSNMSPEDSSIYLCSVRDRGEKLFFGSGTQLSVL.

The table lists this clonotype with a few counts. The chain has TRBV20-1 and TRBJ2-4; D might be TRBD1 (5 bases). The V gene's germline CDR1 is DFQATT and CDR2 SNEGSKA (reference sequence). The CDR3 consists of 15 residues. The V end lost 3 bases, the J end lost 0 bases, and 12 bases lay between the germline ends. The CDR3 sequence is CSARLPGLAKNIQYF. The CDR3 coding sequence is TGCAGTGCTAGGCTGCCAGGGCTAGCCAAAAACATTCAGTACTTC.

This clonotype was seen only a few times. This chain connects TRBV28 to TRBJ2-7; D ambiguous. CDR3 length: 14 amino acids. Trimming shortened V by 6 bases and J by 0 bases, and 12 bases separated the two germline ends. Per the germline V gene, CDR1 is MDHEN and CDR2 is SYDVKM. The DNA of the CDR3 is TGTGCCAGCAGGGGATCCGACAACTCCTACGAGCAGTACTTC. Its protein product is CASRGSDNSYEQYF. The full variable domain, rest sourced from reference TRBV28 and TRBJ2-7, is DVKVTQSSRYLVKRTGEKVFLECVQDMDHENMFWYRQDPGLGLRLIYFSYDVKMKEKGDIPEGYSVSREKKERFSLILESASTNQTSMYLCASRGSDNSYEQYFGPGTRLTVT.

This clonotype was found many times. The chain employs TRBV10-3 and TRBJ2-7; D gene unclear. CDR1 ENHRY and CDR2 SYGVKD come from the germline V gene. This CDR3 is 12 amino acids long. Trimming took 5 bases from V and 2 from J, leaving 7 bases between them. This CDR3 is CAISQTTYEQYF. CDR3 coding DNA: TGTGCCATCAGTCAGACCACCTACGAGCAGTACTTC.

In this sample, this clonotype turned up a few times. CDR3 coding DNA: TGTGCCAGCAGCTTAGCGCGGGGGGGATCCTACAATGAGCAGTTCTTC. Protein: CASSLARGGSYNEQFF. This chain links TRBV7-8 with TRBJ2-1; TRBD2 agrees at 9 bases. The CDR3 totals 16 residues. Germline V gene sequence: CDR1 SGHVS, CDR2 FQNEAQ. V lost 0 bases, J lost 1 base, and 1 base stayed unmatched.

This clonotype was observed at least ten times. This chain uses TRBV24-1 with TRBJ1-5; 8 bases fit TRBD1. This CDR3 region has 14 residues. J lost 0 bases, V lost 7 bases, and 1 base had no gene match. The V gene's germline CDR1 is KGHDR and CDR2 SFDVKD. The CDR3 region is CATRTGASNQPQHF. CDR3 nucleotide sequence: TGTGCCACCAGGACAGGGGCTAGCAATCAGCCCCAGCATTTT.

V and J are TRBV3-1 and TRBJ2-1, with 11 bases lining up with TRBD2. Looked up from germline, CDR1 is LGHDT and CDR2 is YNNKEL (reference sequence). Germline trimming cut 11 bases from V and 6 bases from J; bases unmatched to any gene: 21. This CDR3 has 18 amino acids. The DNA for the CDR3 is TGTGCCTTCAGTTTCATCCTTCCACTAGCGGGAGTTGGCAATGAGCAGTTCTTC. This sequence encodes CAFSFILPLAGVGNEQFF.

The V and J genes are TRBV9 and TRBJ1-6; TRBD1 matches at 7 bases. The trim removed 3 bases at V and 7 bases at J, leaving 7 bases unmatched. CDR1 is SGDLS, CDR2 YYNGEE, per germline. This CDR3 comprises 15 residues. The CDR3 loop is CASSARQGLNSPLHF. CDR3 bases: TGTGCCAGCAGCGCTCGACAGGGTCTAAATTCACCCCTCCACTTT.

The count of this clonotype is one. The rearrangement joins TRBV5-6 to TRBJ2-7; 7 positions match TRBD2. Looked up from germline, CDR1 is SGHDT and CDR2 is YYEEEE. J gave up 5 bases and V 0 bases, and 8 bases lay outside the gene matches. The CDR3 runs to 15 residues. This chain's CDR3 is CASSLAGGGLHEQYF. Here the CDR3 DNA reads TGTGCCAGCAGCTTGGCCGGGGGAGGGCTCCACGAGCAGTACTTC. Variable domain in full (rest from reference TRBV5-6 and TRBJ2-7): DAGVTQSPTHLIKTRGQQVTLRCSPKSGHDTVSWYQQALGQGPQFIFQYYEEEERQRGNFPDRFSGHQFPNYSSELNVNALLLGDSALYLCASSLAGGGLHEQYFGPGTRLTVT.

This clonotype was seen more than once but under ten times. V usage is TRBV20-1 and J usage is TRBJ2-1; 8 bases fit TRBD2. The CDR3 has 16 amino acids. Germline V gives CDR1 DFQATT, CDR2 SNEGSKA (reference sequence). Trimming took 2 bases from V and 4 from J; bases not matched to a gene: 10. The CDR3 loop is CSARSSGTRGYNEQFF. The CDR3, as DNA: TGCAGTGCTAGATCCTCCGGGACTAGAGGTTACAATGAGCAGTTCTTC.